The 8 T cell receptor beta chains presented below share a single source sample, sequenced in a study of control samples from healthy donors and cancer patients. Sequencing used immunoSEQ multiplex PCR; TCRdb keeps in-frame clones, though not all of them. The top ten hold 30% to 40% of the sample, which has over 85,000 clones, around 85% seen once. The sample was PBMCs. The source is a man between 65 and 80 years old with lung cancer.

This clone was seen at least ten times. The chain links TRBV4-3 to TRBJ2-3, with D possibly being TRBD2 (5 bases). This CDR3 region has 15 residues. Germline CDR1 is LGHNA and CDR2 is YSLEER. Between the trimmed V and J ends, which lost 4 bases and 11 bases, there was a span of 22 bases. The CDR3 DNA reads TGCGCCAGCAGCCTCCTTGGCGCGGGCGGACCTCAGCAGTATTTT. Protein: CASSLLGAGGPQQYF.

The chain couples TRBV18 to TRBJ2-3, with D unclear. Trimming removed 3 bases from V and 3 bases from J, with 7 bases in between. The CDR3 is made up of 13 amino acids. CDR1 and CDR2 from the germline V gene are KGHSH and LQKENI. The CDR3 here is CASSPRQTDTQYF. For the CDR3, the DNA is TGTGCCAGCTCACCCAGACAAACAGATACGCAGTATTTT.

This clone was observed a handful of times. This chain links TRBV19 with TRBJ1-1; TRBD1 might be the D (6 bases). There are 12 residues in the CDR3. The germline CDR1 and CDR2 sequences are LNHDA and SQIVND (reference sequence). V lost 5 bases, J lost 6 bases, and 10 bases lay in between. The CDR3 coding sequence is TGTGCCAGTAGTTTTGGGGGCGCTGAAGCTTTCTTT. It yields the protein CASSFGGAEAFF.

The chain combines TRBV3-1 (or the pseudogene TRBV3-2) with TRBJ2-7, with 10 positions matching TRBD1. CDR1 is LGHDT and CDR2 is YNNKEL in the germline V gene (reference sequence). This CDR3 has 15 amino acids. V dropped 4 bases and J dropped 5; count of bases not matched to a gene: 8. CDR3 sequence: CASSLGTGAHHEQYF. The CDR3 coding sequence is TGTGCCAGCAGCCTCGGGACAGGGGCCCACCACGAGCAGTACTTC.

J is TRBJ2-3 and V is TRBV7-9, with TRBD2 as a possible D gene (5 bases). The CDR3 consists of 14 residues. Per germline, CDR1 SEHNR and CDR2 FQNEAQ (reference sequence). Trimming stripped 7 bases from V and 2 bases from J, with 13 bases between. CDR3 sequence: CASTNLLDTDTQYF. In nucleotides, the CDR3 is TGTGCCAGCACCAATCTACTAGACACAGATACGCAGTATTTT.

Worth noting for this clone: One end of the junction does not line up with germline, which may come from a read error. The CDR3 bases are TGCAGCGGTGCCGGGACCAACACAAATACGCAGTATTTT. This sequence encodes CSGAGTNTNTQYF. The J gene is TRBJ2-3, the V gene TRBV29-1; either TRBD1 or TRBD2 may supply D (5 bases each). Germline V gene lookup returns CDR1 SQVTM and CDR2 ANQGSEA. This CDR3 spans 13 amino acids.

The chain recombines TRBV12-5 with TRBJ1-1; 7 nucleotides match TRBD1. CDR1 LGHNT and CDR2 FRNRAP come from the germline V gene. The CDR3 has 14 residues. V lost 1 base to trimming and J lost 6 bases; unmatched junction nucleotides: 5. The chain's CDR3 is CASGLESQGAEAFF. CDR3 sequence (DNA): TGTGCTAGTGGTTTGGAGTCGCAGGGGGCTGAAGCTTTCTTT.

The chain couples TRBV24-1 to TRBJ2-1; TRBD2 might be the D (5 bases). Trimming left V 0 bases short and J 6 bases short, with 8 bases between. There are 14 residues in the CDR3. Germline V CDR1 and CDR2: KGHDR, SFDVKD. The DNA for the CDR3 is TGTGCCACCAGTGATTTGCGAGGGCTCAATGAGCAGTTCTTC. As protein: CATSDLRGLNEQFF.